These T cell receptor beta chains were read from a single sample in a study of immune evolution from preneoplasia to lung adenocarcinoma. Assay: immunoSEQ multiplex PCR; the TCRdb copy retains only in-frame clones and omits some. The repertoire holds 23,000 or so clones, 60% to 80% seen once, with 5.6% in the top ten. The sample taken for sequencing was FFPE invasive lung adenocarcinoma tissue. Receptors were obtained from a person in their sixties with lung adenocarcinoma. The CDR3 runs from the conserved cysteine through the conserved F or W. The D gene is left open where the match is weak. Only part of the rows carry a size: once, few, many, or a class if the clone is expanded.

DNA | CDR3 | J | V | size | D
TGTCCCACCACTCCAACCCTTTTCTCTTGCCCGCTCTATTTCACCGGGGAGCTGTTTTTT | CPTTPTLFSCPLYFTGELFF | TRBJ2-2 | TRBV7-6 | . | .
TGCAGCGTTGGGGACTTTCCAAGCTATGGCTACACCTTC | CSVGDFPSYGYTF | TRBJ1-2 | TRBV29-1 | few | .
TGTGCCAGCAGCTTAGCTGAGAACTATGGCTACACCTTC | CASSLAENYGYTF | TRBJ1-2 | TRBV7-8 | . | .
TGTGCCAGCACCTCAAGGGGCGGCGGGGAGCTGTTTTTT | CASTSRGGGELFF | TRBJ2-2 | TRBV7-9 | . | .
TGTGCCAGCGAACAAGGGACGGATCTTACCGGGGAGCTGTTTTTT | CASEQGTDLTGELFF | TRBJ2-2 | TRBV6-1 | . | .
TGTGCCAGCAGCTGGGACGAGGGTCGGGAAGCTTTCTTT | CASSWDEGREAFF | TRBJ1-1 | TRBV5-8 | . | .
TGTGCCAGCAGCCTACGGACTAGCGGGAGGGGTGAGCAGTTCTTC | CASSLRTSGRGEQFF | TRBJ2-1 | TRBV21-1 | few | .
TGTGCCATCAGTGACTTCGACAGGGGTTACGCTGAAGCTTTCTTT | CAISDFDRGYAEAFF | TRBJ1-1 | TRBV10-3 | . | TRBD1
TGTGCCAGCTCCCGGAGGCAGGGGGGTTCCTACAATGAGCAGTTCTTC | CASSRRQGGSYNEQFF | TRBJ2-1 | TRBV18 | few | .
TGTGCCAGCTCTAGGACGGGACAGTACTACGAGCAGTACTTC | CASSRTGQYYEQYF | TRBJ2-7 | TRBV7-6 | . | TRBD1
TGCGCCAGCAGCCCTGGACCCACTGAAGCTTTCTTT | CASSPGPTEAFF | TRBJ1-1 | TRBV5-1 | . | .
TGTGCCAGCAGCCGGCCACTTTACACCGGGGAGCTGTTTTTT | CASSRPLYTGELFF | TRBJ2-2 | TRBV7-8 | . | .
TGTGCCAGCAACTTAGAGGGGACTGAAGCTTTCTTT | CASNLEGTEAFF | TRBJ1-1 | TRBV6-6 | . | .
TGTGCCGGACCGAGACTAGAAACCTACGAGCAGTACTTC | CAGPRLETYEQYF | TRBJ2-7 | TRBV6-5 | . | .
TGTGCCAGCAGTTTAACCCCGGACAGGGGCGGGGGTCAGCCCCAGCATTTT | CASSLTPDRGGGQPQHF | TRBJ1-5 | TRBV27 | few | TRBD1
TGTGCCTGGAGTAAAGCGGGAGGAGGGCGGTACACCGGGGAGCTGTTTTTT | CAWSKAGGGRYTGELFF | TRBJ2-2 | TRBV30 | . | TRBD2
TGCAGCGTCGAAGGAAGAGGATCCTCTTTACATTTT | CSVEGRGSSLHF | TRBJ1-3 | TRBV29-1 | . | .